The 32 T cell receptor beta chains presented below share a single source sample, sequenced in a study of blood T cell repertoires in COVID-19. Profiling relied on immunoSEQ multiplex PCR, and the TCRdb table lists in-frame clones only, not all of them. There are about 160,000 clones in the sample; around 80% occur only once, and approximately 11% lies in the top ten. Source material: peripheral blood. The receptors originated from a man in his 60s with active or convalescent COVID-19.

The chain recombines TRBV2 with TRBJ2-1; D is perhaps TRBD2 (6 bases). Germline CDR1 and CDR2: SNHLY and FYNNEI. Trimming removed 7 bases at V and 1 base at J, with 14 bases between. This CDR3 contains 15 residues. The CDR3 nucleotides are TGTGCCAGCATTTTAGGGGCGGGATCCTACAATGAGCAGTTCTTC. Translated: CASILGAGSYNEQFF.

The chain employs TRBV18 and TRBJ2-3; tentative D call: TRBD2 (5 bases). This CDR3 spans 15 amino acids. V was shortened by 5 bases and J by 2 bases, with 14 bases between the two germline ends. The germline V gene has CDR1 KGHSH and CDR2 LQKENI. CDR3 amino acids: CASSLDYLNTDTQYF. In DNA, the CDR3 is TGTGCCAGCTCATTAGACTACCTTAACACAGATACGCAGTATTTT.

This sequence joins TRBV10-3 and TRBJ1-4; D is unresolved. The CDR3 loop spans 14 amino acids. Trimming stripped 6 bases from V and 5 bases from J, with 13 bases between. The germline gives CDR1 ENHRY, CDR2 SYGVKD. The CDR3 region has the DNA TGTGCCATCAGCGTTGGGCAGGAAAATGAAAAACTGTTTTTT. The encoded protein is CAISVGQENEKLFF.

The genes are TRBV12-3 or TRBV12-4 and TRBJ1-1; D is ambiguous. V was shortened by 7 bases and J by 1 base, with 10 bases between the two germline ends. The CDR3 contains 13 residues. CDR3 residues: CASNRERNTEAFF. The CDR3, as DNA: TGTGCCAGCAATCGGGAGAGGAACACTGAAGCTTTCTTT.

V gene TRBV2 combines with J gene TRBJ1-2; maybe TRBD1 (5 bases). The CDR3 loop spans 12 amino acids. Germline CDR1 is SNHLY and CDR2 is FYNNEI. V was shortened by 10 bases and J by 8 bases, with 17 bases between the two germline ends. The CDR3 region has the DNA TGTGCCACTTGGGGAGGGGCCGGCGGCTACACCTTC. Translation: CATWGGAGGYTF.

The chain links TRBV7-2 to TRBJ1-1; D gene unclear. The CDR3 loop spans 14 amino acids. Germline loops: CDR1 SGHTA, CDR2 FQGNSA. The V end lost 1 base, the J end lost 5 bases, and 11 bases lay between the germline ends. The CDR3 loop reads CASSLELMWTEAFF. CDR3 nucleotides: TGTGCCAGCAGCTTAGAACTAATGTGGACTGAAGCTTTCTTT.

Only a few counts were recorded for this clone. The V and J genes are TRBV11-2 and TRBJ1-5; D is undetermined. Trimming shortened V by 5 bases and J by 10 bases, and 18 bases separated the two germline ends. The germline V gene has CDR1 SGHAT and CDR2 FQNNGV. The CDR3 is made up of 14 amino acids. CDR3 sequence (DNA): TGTGCCAGCAGCCGGACGGGGAACCGGGGTCCCCAGCATTTT. This encodes CASSRTGNRGPQHF.

The V gene is TRBV5-5, the J gene TRBJ2-1, with TRBD2 matching 7 bases. The CDR3 runs to 16 residues. V lost 4 bases, J lost 8 bases, and 15 bases stayed unmatched. Per germline, CDR1 SGHKS and CDR2 YYEKEE (reference sequence). The CDR3: CASSEDHGGGRDEQFF. The DNA of the CDR3 is TGTGCCAGCAGCGAGGACCACGGCGGGGGTAGGGATGAGCAGTTCTTC.

The CDR3 spells CASSEAVTGGAYNEQFF. In DNA form, the CDR3 reads TGTGCCAGCAGTGAAGCCGTTACAGGGGGCGCCTACAATGAGCAGTTCTTC. The chain carries TRBV6-1 and TRBJ2-1; 9 bases align to TRBD1. V shed 0 bases, J shed 2 bases, and the junction held 5 bases outside the gene matches. Germline V gives CDR1 MNHNS, CDR2 SASEGT. The CDR3 sequence is 17 residues long.

Notes on this clone: The same CDR3 is also encoded by other DNA sequences in this sample. The chain combines TRBV3-1 (or the pseudogene TRBV3-2) with TRBJ1-2; D is unclear. V lost 3 bases to trimming and J lost 3 bases, with 5 bases between them. This CDR3 is 12 amino acids long. Per germline, CDR1 LGHDT and CDR2 YNNKEL (reference sequence). The CDR3 sequence is CASSQADYGYTF. The CDR3 bases are TGTGCCAGCAGCCAGGCCGACTATGGCTACACCTTC.

This clone was detected only a few times. The V call is TRBV7-6, the J call TRBJ2-1, with D perhaps TRBD1 (6 bases). The germline gives CDR1 SGHVS, CDR2 FNYEAQ. This CDR3 region has 15 residues. V shed 1 base and J shed 1 base, with 8 bases lying between them. CDR3 region: CASSLGGGSYNEQFF. The CDR3 coding sequence is TGTGCCAGCAGCTTAGGAGGGGGATCCTACAATGAGCAGTTCTTC.

The chain joins TRBV10-3 to TRBJ1-6; no firm D call. The germline V gene has CDR1 ENHRY and CDR2 SYGVKD. The CDR3 sequence is 15 residues long. The V end was cut by 6 bases, the J end by 3 bases, with 12 bases between. The CDR3 region is CAIRGDGYYNSPLHF. The CDR3 bases are TGTGCCATCAGGGGCGACGGATACTATAATTCACCCCTCCACTTT.

The chain employs TRBV5-6 and TRBJ2-7; 11 positions agree with TRBD2. The CDR3 runs to 13 residues. Trimming removed 4 bases from V and 5 bases from J; junction bases left unmatched: 2. Per the germline V gene, CDR1 is SGHDT and CDR2 is YYEEEE. This CDR3 is CASSVGLADEQYF. The CDR3 DNA sequence: TGTGCCAGCAGCGTGGGACTAGCGGACGAGCAGTACTTC.

The genes are TRBV5-1 and TRBJ2-7; D is perhaps TRBD2 (5 bases). V lost 0 bases, J lost 0 bases, and 7 bases lay in between. The CDR3 length is 14 residues. Per the germline V gene, CDR1 is SGHRS and CDR2 is YFSETQ. CDR3: CASSLGTASYEQYF. For the CDR3, the DNA is TGCGCCAGCAGCTTGGGGACTGCCTCCTACGAGCAGTACTTC.

The chain employs TRBV5-6 and TRBJ1-2; the D gene is possibly TRBD1 (5 bases). The germline gives CDR1 SGHDT, CDR2 YYEEEE. V was shortened by 4 bases and J by 8 bases, with 18 bases between the two germline ends. The CDR3 has 14 amino acids. CDR3 DNA sequence: TGTGCCAGCAGCCTATTACAGGTCGGCCGAGGCTACACCTTC. As protein: CASSLLQVGRGYTF.

This clone was counted once. The V and J genes are TRBV5-1 and TRBJ2-5; the match to TRBD2 covers 9 bases. The CDR3 has 14 residues. CDR1 SGHRS and CDR2 YFSETQ come from the germline V gene. The V segment lost 3 bases and the J segment 2 bases; nucleotides outside the gene matches: 2. CDR3 sequence (DNA): TGCGCCAGCAGCTCCCTAGCGGGGCAAGAGACCCAGTACTTC. It yields the protein CASSSLAGQETQYF.

The J gene is TRBJ2-7, the V gene TRBV5-6; no definite D call. V lost 3 bases and J 1 base, leaving 11 bases between the germline ends. From germline, CDR1 is SGHDT and CDR2 YYEEEE. The CDR3 is made up of 14 amino acids. For the CDR3, the DNA is TGTGCCAGCAGCTGGCAGCAGGCGTCCTACGAGCAGTACTTC. Translation: CASSWQQASYEQYF.

V and J are TRBV6-4 and TRBJ2-5, with TRBD1 as a possible D gene (6 bases). Deletions cut 6 bases from V and 3 bases from J, with 17 bases between. The CDR3 sequence is 15 residues long. Germline V gene data show CDR1 as MRHNA and CDR2 as SNTAGT. The CDR3 sequence: CASSVGAGEKETQYF. The DNA of the CDR3 is TGTGCCAGCAGCGTCGGGGCAGGGGAAAAAGAGACCCAGTACTTC.

This clone was counted a few times. The rearrangement joins TRBV10-3 to TRBJ1-1; the match to TRBD1 covers 7 bases. This CDR3 has 16 amino acids. The germline V gene has CDR1 ENHRY and CDR2 SYGVKD. V was pared by 2 bases and J by 1 base, with 7 bases of the junction left unmatched. The CDR3: CAISESRGQRNTEAFF. As DNA, the CDR3 is TGTGCCATCAGTGAGAGCCGGGGACAGAGGAACACTGAAGCTTTCTTT.

This clone has a single count. Germline is not matched at one junction end, which may reflect a read error. The CDR3 sequence: CASSARDSIRPGF. CDR3 nucleotide sequence: TGTGCCAGCAGCGCCCGGGACTCCATTCGGCCCGGGTTC. This chain uses TRBV13 with TRBJ1-2; a possible D gene is TRBD1 (5 bases). Germline-derived CDR1 and CDR2 are PRHDT and FYEKMQ (reference sequence). CDR3 length: 13 amino acids. Together with reference TRBV13 and TRBJ1-2, the CDR3 gives the full variable domain: AAGVIQSPRHLIKEKRETATLKCYPIPRHDTVYWYQQGPGQDPQFLISFYEKMQSDKGSIPDRFSAQQFSDYHSELNMSSLELGDSALYFCASSARDSIRPGFGSGTRLTVV.

This chain connects TRBV2 to TRBJ1-3; the D gene is possibly TRBD1 (5 bases). The CDR3 is made up of 14 amino acids. V was pared by 9 bases and J by 0 bases, with 12 bases between. Germline V lookup: CDR1 SNHLY, CDR2 FYNNEI. CDR3 sequence: CASGGRVSGNTIYF. CDR3 bases: TGTGCCAGTGGGGGGAGGGTCTCTGGAAACACCATATATTTT. The full variable domain, its missing parts supplied by reference TRBV2 and TRBJ1-3, is EPEVTQTPSHQVTQMGQEVILRCVPISNHLYFYWYRQILGQKVEFLVSFYNNEISEKSEIFDDQFSVERPDGSNFTLKIRSTKLEDSAMYFCASGGRVSGNTIYFGEGSWLTVV.

This clone was seen a few times. The chain is built from TRBV19 and TRBJ2-7, with 13 bases that match TRBD2. The CDR3 has 18 amino acids. J lost 1 base, V lost 5 bases, and 11 bases had no gene match. CDR1 LNHDA and CDR2 SQIVND come from the germline V gene (reference sequence). Written as DNA, the CDR3 is TGTGCCAGTAGTGAAGACGGGACTAGCGGGATTCAGTCCTACGAGCAGTACTTC. This sequence encodes CASSEDGTSGIQSYEQYF.

The chain is built from TRBV2 and TRBJ1-2; 7 nucleotides align to TRBD1. V trimming: 6 bases; J trimming: 4 bases; junction bases outside the gene matches: 8. This CDR3 region has 14 residues. CDR1 is SNHLY and CDR2 is FYNNEI in the germline V gene. The CDR3 protein is CASRSTDRAYGYTF. The DNA for the CDR3 is TGTGCCAGCAGATCAACTGACAGGGCCTATGGCTACACCTTC.

This clone showed up many times. As DNA, the CDR3 is TGCGCCAGCAGCTTGGTGTCAGAGAACACTGAAGCTTTCTTT. Amino acid sequence: CASSLVSENTEAFF. This chain links TRBV5-1 with TRBJ1-1; D remains unclear. CDR1 is SGHRS, CDR2 YFSETQ, per germline. The CDR3 consists of 14 residues. Trimming removed 0 bases from V and 1 base from J, with 7 bases in between.

The V gene is TRBV6-5, the J gene TRBJ1-6; D is perhaps TRBD1 (5 bases). This CDR3 contains 13 residues. Trimming removed 7 bases at V and 7 bases at J, with 11 bases between. Per germline, CDR1 MNHEY and CDR2 SVGAGI. The CDR3 reads CASTTRGNSPLHF. CDR3 DNA: TGTGCCAGCACCACACGGGGGAATTCACCCCTCCACTTT.

The chain has TRBV12-1 and TRBJ2-7; the table's D call TRBD1 went unverified against the DNA. TRBV12-1 is given as a pseudogene. CDR3 length: 14 amino acids. This chain's CDR3 is CASTLPGSSYEQYF. Written as DNA, the CDR3 is TGTGCCAGCACCCTTCCAGGCAGCTCCTACGAGCAGTACTTC.

The rearrangement links TRBV27 to TRBJ1-4, with D possibly being TRBD1 (5 bases). CDR1 and CDR2 (germline): MNHEY, SMNVEV (reference sequence). This CDR3 region has 12 residues. Trimming left V 8 bases short and J 7 bases short, with 11 bases between. The CDR3 sequence: CASGANVEKLFF. The CDR3 DNA reads TGTGCCAGCGGGGCGAATGTTGAAAAACTGTTTTTT.

The chain has TRBV29-1 and TRBJ2-3, with a tentative D call TRBD2 (5 bases). This CDR3 is built from 13 residues. The germline V and J ends were trimmed by 3 bases and 1 base, with 8 bases remaining between them. Per germline, CDR1 SQVTM and CDR2 ANQGSEA. Here the CDR3 DNA reads TGCAGCGTTGAGGGTAGCGGCACAGATACGCAGTATTTT. It codes for CSVEGSGTDTQYF.

V and J are TRBV18 and TRBJ2-7; 10 nucleotides match TRBD1. CDR3 size: 15 residues. V lost 3 bases, J lost 4 bases, and 6 bases stayed unmatched. Germline values: CDR1 KGHSH, CDR2 LQKENI. CDR3 DNA sequence: TGTGCCAGCTCACCGGGGACAGGGGACCCGTACGAGCAGTACTTC. Protein sequence: CASSPGTGDPYEQYF.

This chain connects TRBV2 to TRBJ1-2; D remains ambiguous. The V gene's germline CDR1 is SNHLY and CDR2 FYNNEI. Trimming shortened V by 8 bases and J by 4 bases, and 14 bases separated the two germline ends. The CDR3 covers 13 residues. CDR3 DNA: TGTGCCAGCGCGGGCAGGATCGGCTATGGCTACACCTTC. It translates to CASAGRIGYGYTF. Complete variable domain (other parts from reference TRBV2 and TRBJ1-2): EPEVTQTPSHQVTQMGQEVILRCVPISNHLYFYWYRQILGQKVEFLVSFYNNEISEKSEIFDDQFSVERPDGSNFTLKIRSTKLEDSAMYFCASAGRIGYGYTFGSGTRLTVV.

V is TRBV7-9 and J is TRBJ2-1, with 12 bases that match TRBD2. Germline CDR1 is SEHNR and CDR2 is FQNEAQ (reference sequence). This CDR3 is built from 15 residues. J gave up 9 bases and V 6 bases, and 9 bases lay outside the gene matches. The CDR3 spells CASSWLAGGPGEQFF. CDR3 nucleotide sequence: TGTGCCAGCAGTTGGCTAGCGGGAGGGCCAGGTGAGCAGTTCTTC.

This clone was seen more than once but under ten times. The genes are TRBV3-1 (or the pseudogene TRBV3-2) and TRBJ2-1; 13 bases are shared with TRBD2. The CDR3 extends over 20 amino acids. The junction had 13 bases not matched to a gene; V was cut back by 0 bases and J by 5 bases. The germline V gene encodes CDR1 LGHDT and CDR2 YNNKEL (reference sequence). The CDR3 loop reads CASSQDPRLAGGPRHNEQFF. CDR3 in DNA: TGTGCCAGCAGCCAAGATCCCAGACTAGCGGGGGGCCCCCGGCACAATGAGCAGTTCTTC.